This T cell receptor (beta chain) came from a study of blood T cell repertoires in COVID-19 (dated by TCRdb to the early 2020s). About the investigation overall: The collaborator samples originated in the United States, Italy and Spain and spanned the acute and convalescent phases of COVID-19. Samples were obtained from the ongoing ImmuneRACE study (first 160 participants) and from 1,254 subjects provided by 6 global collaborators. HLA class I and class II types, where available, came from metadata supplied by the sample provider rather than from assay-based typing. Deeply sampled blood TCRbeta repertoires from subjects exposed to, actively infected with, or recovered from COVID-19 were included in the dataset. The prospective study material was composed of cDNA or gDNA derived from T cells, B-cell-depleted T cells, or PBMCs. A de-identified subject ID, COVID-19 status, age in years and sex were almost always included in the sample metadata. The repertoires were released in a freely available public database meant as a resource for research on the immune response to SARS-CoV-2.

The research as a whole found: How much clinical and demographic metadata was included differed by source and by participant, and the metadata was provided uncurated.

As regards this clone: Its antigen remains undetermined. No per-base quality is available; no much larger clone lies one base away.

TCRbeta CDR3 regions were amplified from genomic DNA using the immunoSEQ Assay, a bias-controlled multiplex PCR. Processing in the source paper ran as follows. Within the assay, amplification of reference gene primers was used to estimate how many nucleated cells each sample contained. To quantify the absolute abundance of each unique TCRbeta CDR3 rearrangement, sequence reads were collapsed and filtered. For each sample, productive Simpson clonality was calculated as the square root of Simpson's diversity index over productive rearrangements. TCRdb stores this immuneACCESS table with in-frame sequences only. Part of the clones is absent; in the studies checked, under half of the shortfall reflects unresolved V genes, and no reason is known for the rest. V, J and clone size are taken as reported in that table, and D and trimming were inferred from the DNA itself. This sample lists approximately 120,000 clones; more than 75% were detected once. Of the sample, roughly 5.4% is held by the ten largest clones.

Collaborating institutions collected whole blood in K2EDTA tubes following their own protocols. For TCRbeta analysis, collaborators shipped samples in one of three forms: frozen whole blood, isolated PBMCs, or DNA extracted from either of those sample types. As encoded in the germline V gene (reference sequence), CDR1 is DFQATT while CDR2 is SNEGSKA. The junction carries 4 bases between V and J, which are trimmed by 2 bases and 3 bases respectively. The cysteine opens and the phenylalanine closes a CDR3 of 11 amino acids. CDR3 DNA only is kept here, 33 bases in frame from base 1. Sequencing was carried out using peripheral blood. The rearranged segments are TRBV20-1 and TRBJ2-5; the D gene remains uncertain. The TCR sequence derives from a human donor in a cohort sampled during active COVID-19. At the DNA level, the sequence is TGCAGTGCTAGACGGGAAGAGACCCAGTACTTC. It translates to CSARREETQYF.